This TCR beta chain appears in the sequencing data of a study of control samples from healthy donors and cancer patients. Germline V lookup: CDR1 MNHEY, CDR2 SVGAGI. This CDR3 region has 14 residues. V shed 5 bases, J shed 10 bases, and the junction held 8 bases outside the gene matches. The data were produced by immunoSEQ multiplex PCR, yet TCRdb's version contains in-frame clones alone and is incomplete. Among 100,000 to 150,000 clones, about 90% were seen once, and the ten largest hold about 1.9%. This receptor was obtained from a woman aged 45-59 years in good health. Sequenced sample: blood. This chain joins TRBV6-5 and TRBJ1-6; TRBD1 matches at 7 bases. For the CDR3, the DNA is TGTGCCAGCAGTCGGACAGGAAAGGAATCACCCCTCCACTTT. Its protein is CASSRTGKESPLHF.